This entry describes one T cell receptor (beta chain). Germline V gene data show CDR1 as SGHNT and CDR2 as YYREEE (reference sequence). V lost 5 bases, J lost 5 bases, and 14 bases lay in between. The length of the CDR3 is 14 residues. Per the original methods: Reference gene primer amplification yielded estimated nucleated cell counts. The data were produced by immunoSEQ multiplex PCR, yet TCRdb's version contains in-frame clones alone and is incomplete. That table is the source of V, J and clone size, and D and trimming were worked out from the DNA. The table has about 58,000 clones, 85% to 90% seen once. The sample originates from a study of blood T cell repertoires in COVID-19.

This TCR came from a human donor in a cohort sampled during active COVID-19. The sequencing input was peripheral blood. V usage is TRBV5-4 and J usage is TRBJ2-1, with D possibly matching TRBD1 (6 bases). CDR3 sequence reads: CASRVAGQHNEQFF. The CDR3 DNA reads TGTGCCAGCAGAGTTGCTGGACAGCACAATGAGCAGTTCTTC.